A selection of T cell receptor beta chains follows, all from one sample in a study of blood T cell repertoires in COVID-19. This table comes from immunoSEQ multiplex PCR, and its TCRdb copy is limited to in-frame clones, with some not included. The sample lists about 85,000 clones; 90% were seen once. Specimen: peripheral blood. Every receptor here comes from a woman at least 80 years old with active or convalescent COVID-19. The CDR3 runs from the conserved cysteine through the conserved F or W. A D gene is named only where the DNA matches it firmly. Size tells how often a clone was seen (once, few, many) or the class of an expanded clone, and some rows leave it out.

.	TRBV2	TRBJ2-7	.	CASKAQGIYEQYF	TGTGCCAGCAAGGCGCAGGGTATCTACGAGCAGTACTTC
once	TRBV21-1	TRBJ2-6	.	CASTPGQASSGANVLTF	TGTGCCAGCACCCCGGGACAGGCTAGCTCTGGGGCCAACGTCCTGACTTTC
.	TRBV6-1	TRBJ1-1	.	CASSEAGARAFF	TGTGCCAGCAGTGAAGCGGGGGCGCGAGCTTTCTTT
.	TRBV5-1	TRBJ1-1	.	CASSFMGGNTEAFF	TGCGCCAGCAGCTTTATGGGGGGTAACACTGAAGCTTTCTTT
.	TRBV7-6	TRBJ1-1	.	CASTRDTNTEAFF	TGTGCCAGCACCCGGGACACGAACACTGAAGCTTTCTTT
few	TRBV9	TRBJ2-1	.	CASSVHGTPGNEQFF	TGTGCCAGCAGCGTGCACGGGACACCTGGGAATGAGCAGTTCTTC
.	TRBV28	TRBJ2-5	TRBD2	CASSLSRLAGSLGETQYF	TGTGCCAGCAGTTTATCGAGACTAGCGGGATCCCTGGGAGAGACCCAGTACTTC
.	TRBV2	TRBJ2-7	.	CASTEGGGYEQYF	TGTGCCAGCACGGAAGGGGGGGGTTACGAGCAGTACTTC
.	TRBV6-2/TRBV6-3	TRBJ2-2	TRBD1	CASSDGTENTGELFF	TGTGCCAGCAGTGACGGGACAGAGAACACCGGGGAGCTGTTTTTT
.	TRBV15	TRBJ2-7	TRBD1	CATSRGGTGVLTGQYF	TGTGCCACCAGCAGAGGGGGGACAGGGGTTCTAACTGGGCAGTACTTC